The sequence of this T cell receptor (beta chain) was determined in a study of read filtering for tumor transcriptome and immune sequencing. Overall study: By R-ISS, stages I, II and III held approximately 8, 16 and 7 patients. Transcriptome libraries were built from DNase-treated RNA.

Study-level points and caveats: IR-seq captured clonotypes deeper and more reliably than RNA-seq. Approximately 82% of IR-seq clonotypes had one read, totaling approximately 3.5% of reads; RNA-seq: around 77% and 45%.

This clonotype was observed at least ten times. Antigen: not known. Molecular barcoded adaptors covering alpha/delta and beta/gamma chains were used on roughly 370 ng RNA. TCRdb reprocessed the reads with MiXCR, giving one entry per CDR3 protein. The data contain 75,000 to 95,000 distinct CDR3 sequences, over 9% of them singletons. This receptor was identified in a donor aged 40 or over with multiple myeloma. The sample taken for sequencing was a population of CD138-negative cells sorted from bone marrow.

CDR3 DNA sequence: TGTGCCAGCAGATCGTCGAACACTGAAGCTTTCTTT. Translated, it gives CASRSSNTEAFF. The chain carries TRBV2 and TRBJ1-1; D is unclear. CDR1 and CDR2 from the germline V gene are SNHLY and FYNNEI. V shed 6 bases and J shed 1 base, with 6 bases lying between them. There are 12 residues in the CDR3.